This TCR beta chain was retrieved from a study of response to subunit inactivated influenza vaccine. Overall study results and limits: Each seasonal flu vaccination may recruit only limited new T cells, authors suggested.

Trimming shortened V by 3 bases and J by 4 bases, and 13 bases separated the two germline ends. The CDR3 is 15 amino acids. One entry per CDR3 protein, called by TCRdb with MiXCR from the RT-PCR reads. The sample records hundreds of thousands of distinct CDR3 sequences, approximately 17% being singletons. This clonotype was observed a few times. The antigen is not known. This clonotype originated in a man in his forties or fifties who received an inactivated influenza vaccine. This sample comprised PBMCs from blood, obtained about 5 days after vaccination. This chain uses TRBV12-3 or TRBV12-4 with TRBJ1-3, with D hard to call. The CDR3 sequence: CASSFNGRKGNTIYF. CDR3 coding DNA: TGTGCCAGCAGTTTCAACGGACGGAAGGGAAACACCATATATTTT.